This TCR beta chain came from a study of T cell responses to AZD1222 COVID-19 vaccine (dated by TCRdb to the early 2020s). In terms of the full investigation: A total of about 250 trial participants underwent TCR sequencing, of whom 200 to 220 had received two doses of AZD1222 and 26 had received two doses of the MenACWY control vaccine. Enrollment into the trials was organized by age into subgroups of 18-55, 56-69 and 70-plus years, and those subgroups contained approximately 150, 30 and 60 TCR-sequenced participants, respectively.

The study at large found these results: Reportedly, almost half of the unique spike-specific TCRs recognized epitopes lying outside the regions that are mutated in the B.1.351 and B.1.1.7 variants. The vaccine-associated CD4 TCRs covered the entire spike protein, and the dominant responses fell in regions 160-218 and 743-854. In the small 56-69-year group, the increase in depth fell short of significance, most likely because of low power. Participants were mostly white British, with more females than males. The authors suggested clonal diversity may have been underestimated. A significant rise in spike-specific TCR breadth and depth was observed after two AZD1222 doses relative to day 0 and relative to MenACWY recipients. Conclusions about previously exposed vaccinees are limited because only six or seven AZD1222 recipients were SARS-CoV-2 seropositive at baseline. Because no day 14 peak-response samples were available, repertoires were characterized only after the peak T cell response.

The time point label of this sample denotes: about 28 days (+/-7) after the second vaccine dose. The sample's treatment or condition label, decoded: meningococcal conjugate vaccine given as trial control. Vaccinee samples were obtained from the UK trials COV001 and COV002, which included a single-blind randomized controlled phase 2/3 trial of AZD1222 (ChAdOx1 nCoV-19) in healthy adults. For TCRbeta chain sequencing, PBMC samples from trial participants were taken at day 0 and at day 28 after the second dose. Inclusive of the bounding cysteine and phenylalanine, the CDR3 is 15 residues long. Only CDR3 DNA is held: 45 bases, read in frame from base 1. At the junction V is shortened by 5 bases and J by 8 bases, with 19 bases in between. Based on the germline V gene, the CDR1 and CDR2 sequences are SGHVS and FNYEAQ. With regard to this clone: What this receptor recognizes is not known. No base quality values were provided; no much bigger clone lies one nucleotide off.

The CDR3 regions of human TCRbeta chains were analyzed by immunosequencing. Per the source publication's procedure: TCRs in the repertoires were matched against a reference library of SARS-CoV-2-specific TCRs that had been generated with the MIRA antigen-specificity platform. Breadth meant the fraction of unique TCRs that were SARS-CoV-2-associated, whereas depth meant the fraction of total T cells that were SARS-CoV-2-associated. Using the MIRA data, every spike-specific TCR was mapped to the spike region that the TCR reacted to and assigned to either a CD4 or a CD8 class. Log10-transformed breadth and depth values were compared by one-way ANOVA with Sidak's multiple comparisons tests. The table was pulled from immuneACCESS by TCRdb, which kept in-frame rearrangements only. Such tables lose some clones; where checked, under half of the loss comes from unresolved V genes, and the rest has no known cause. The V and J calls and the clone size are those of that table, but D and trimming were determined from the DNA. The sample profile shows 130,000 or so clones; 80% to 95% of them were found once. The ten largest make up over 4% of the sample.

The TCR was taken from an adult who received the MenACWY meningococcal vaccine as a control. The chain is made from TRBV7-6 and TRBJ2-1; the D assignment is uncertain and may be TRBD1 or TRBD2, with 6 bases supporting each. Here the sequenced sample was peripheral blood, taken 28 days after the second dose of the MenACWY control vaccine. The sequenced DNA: TGTGCCAGCAGCCCCGGAGGGGGGCATTACTATGAGCAGTTCTTC. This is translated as CASSPGGGHYYEQFF.